This entry describes one T cell receptor beta chain. Its recognized antigen is unknown. No qualities accompany the bases; no much larger clone lies one base away. The CDR3 numbers 13 residues from cysteine through phenylalanine. The read is trimmed to its CDR3 DNA, 39 bases read in frame from base 1. All of the isolated RNA was reverse transcribed with the High Capacity cDNA Reverse Transcription Kit, so expressed TCRB transcripts were sequenced. Naive, central memory and regulatory T cell samples underwent deep immunoSEQ sequencing, averaging approximately 3.3 million total reads per sample. Sorted cells were lysed in RLT buffer and RNA was extracted with DNase-treated RNeasy Micro or Mini kits, depending on cell number. Each cell subset was processed separately to prevent cross-contamination, with patient and healthy donor samples processed together. Using the immunoSEQ multiplex PCR, TCRB sequences were amplified from cDNA into 87-bp fragments spanning the CDR3 region. The amplicons were sequenced using the Illumina HiSeq platform. The original pipeline was this. PCR bias was corrected computationally using synthetic template baselines, and reads within Hamming distance 2 were collapsed, with unmergeable singletons discarded. Reads were aligned to IMGT to assign V, D and J genes, CDR3 length, and insertions or deletions at six rearrangement sites. Clonotype counts were normalized to sorted cell number within each subset before computing true diversity and Gini coefficients with the tcR R package. The overlap coefficient, calculated on TCRB nucleotide sequences, was used to measure repertoire sharing. Out-of-frame TCRB sequences from naive cells were analyzed to stand in for the pre-selection repertoire. TCRdb retrieved this table from immuneACCESS and kept in-frame rearrangements only. Not all clones are present; in checked studies, unresolved V genes account for under half, and no reason is known for the remainder. V and J calls and clone size are those listed in that table; D and trimming were worked out from the DNA. The sample table contains about 330,000 clones; only one count was recorded for 11% of them. The ten largest clonotypes hold 0.015% of the sample.

This record comes from a study of beta chain features in type 1 diabetes (dated by TCRdb to 2016 to 2019). Study-level background: Patients and healthy donors did not differ in mean age, gender distribution, total cell number or subset yield. A total of 85 million to 140 million sorted cells were examined across all samples, and the number of cells per subset was strongly correlated with RNA yield. In the study, recently diagnosed type 1 diabetes patients and matched healthy donors were compared on the TCRB repertoires of their sorted circulating CD4+ T cell subsets. Regulatory and stem cell-like memory subsets were obtained from only 8 patients and roughly 8 healthy donors, while naive and central memory subsets were obtained from all 30 or so donors.

What the authors observed across the whole study: Patients with type 1 diabetes made fewer insertions and deleted more nucleotides at VDJ recombination sites, implying thymic rearrangement abnormalities. Because small numbers of individuals were included in the HLA sub-analyses, any influence of HLA type on TCRB rearrangement was left unresolved. Because cDNA rather than genomic DNA was sequenced, highly expressing activated cells could have been over-represented, although no difference in activation and CD3 levels was found between groups. A moderate but significant shortening of TCRB CDR3 length was observed in type 1 diabetes patients in all four CD4+ subsets. Naive, central memory and regulatory TCRB repertoires appeared to be more alike among patients than among healthy donors. PCR might favor shorter templates, but patient and control samples were amplified and corrected together, so any skew would affect both groups equally.

From each donor, a single peripheral blood sample of 100 to 150 mL on average was drawn into heparinised tubes. A BD FACSAria II was used to sort naive, central memory, regulatory and stem cell-like memory CD4+ T cells with a panel that included CD45RO, CCR7, CD25, CD127, CD95 and CD27. A purity above 95% was achieved for all sorted populations. PBMCs were separated immediately by Lymphoprep density gradient centrifugation and were stained directly, without being cultured. So that batch effects would be minimized, each experiment stained and sorted samples in pairs, pairing one healthy donor with one patient.

The TCR was taken from a woman in her 30s in good health. The rearrangement joined TRBV21-1 to TRBJ2-7; the table's D call, TRBD2, has no DNA check behind it. TRBV21-1 is shown as a pseudogene. The sequencing sample was made of naive CD4+ T cells from blood. What this sample's cell subset or site label stands for: true naive CD4+ T cells. CDR3 sequence: CASSKGDCYEQYF. The DNA is TGTGCCAGCAGCAAAGGGGACTGCTACGAGCAGTACTTC.